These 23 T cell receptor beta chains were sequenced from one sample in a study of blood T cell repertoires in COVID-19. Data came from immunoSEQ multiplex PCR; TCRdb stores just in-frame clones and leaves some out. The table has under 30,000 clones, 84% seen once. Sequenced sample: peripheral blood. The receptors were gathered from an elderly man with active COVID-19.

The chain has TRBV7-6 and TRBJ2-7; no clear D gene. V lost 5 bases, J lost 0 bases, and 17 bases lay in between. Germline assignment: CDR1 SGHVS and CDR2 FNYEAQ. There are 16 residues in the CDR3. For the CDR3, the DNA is TGTGCCAGCAGCCCTCCTCCGCCGCAGTCCTCCTACGAGCAGTACTTC. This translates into CASSPPPPQSSYEQYF.

CDR3 region: CASRPGTSGFYEQYF. CDR3 in DNA: TGTGCCAGCAGGCCCGGGACTAGCGGGTTTTACGAGCAGTACTTC. V is TRBV5-4 and J is TRBJ2-7, with 12 bases that match TRBD2. Per the germline V gene, CDR1 is SGHNT and CDR2 is YYREEE (reference sequence). J gave up 4 bases and V 5 bases, and 7 bases lay outside the gene matches. This CDR3 contains 15 residues.

This CDR3 is CASSQDSGGTIKNIQYF. CDR3 bases: TGCGCCAGCAGCCAAGATTCCGGGGGGACCATCAAAAACATTCAGTACTTC. The rearrangement uses TRBV4-1 and TRBJ2-4; 7 bases align to TRBD2. The CDR3 loop spans 17 amino acids. V dropped 0 bases and J dropped 3; count of bases not matched to a gene: 8. CDR1 and CDR2 from the germline V gene are MGHRA and YSYEKL.

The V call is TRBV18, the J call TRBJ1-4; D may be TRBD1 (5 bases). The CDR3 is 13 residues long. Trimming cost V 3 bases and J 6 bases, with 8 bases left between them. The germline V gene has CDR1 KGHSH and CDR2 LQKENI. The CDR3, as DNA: TGTGCCAGCTCACCGAGCAGGGATGAAAAACTGTTTTTT. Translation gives CASSPSRDEKLFF.

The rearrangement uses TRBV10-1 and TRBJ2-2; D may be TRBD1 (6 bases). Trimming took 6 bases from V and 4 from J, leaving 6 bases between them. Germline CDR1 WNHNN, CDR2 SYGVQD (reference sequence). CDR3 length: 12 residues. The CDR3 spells CASRDSTGELFF. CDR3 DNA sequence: TGCGCCAGCAGGGACAGCACCGGGGAGCTGTTTTTT.

CDR3 coding DNA: TGTGCCAGCAGGGGGCGAAGCAATCAGCCCCAGCATTTT. Translated, it gives CASRGRSNQPQHF. The V gene is TRBV6-5, the J gene TRBJ1-5, with D possibly matching TRBD1 (5 bases). The germline gives CDR1 MNHEY, CDR2 SVGAGI. The CDR3 runs to 13 residues. V was clipped by 6 bases and J by 1 base, with 7 bases between them.

This chain's CDR3 is CASSVGLGTGAVEPYNEQFF. DNA for the CDR3: TGTGCCAGCAGCGTAGGGTTGGGGACAGGGGCGGTTGAGCCCTACAATGAGCAGTTCTTC. This chain connects TRBV9 to TRBJ2-1; 10 bases match TRBD1. The trim removed 0 bases at V and 2 bases at J, leaving 14 bases unmatched. The germline CDR1 and CDR2 sequences are SGDLS and YYNGEE. CDR3 length equals 20 residues.

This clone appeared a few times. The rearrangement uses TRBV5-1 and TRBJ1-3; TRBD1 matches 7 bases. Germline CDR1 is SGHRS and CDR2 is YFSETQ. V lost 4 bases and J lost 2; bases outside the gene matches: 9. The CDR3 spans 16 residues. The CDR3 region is CASSPQQGNAGNTIYF. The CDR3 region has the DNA TGCGCCAGCAGCCCTCAACAGGGGAACGCTGGAAACACCATATATTTT.

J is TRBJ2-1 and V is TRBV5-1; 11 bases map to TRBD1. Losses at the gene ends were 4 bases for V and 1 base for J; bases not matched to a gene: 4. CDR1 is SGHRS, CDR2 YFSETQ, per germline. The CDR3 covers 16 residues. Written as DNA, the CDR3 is TGCGCCAGCAGCCCCGGGACAGGGGGATCCTACAATGAGCAGTTCTTC. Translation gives CASSPGTGGSYNEQFF. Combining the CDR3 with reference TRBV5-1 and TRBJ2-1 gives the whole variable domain KAGVTQTPRYLIKTRGQQVTLSCSPISGHRSVSWYQQTPGQGLQFLFEYFSETQRNKGNFPGRFSGRQFSNSRSEMNVSTLELGDSALYLCASSPGTGGSYNEQFFGPGTRLTVL.

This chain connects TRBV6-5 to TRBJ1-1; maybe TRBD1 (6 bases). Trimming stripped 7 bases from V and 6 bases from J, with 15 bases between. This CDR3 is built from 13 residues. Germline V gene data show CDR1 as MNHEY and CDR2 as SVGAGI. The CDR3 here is CASTRQVMAEAFF. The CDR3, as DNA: TGTGCCAGCACCCGACAGGTTATGGCTGAAGCTTTCTTT.

The CDR3 is CASSPGPAQETQYF. In DNA form, the CDR3 reads TGTGCCAGCTCACCAGGGCCAGCCCAAGAGACCCAGTACTTC. The chain combines TRBV18 with TRBJ2-5; D is unresolved. The CDR3 loop spans 14 amino acids. Germline V CDR1 and CDR2: KGHSH, LQKENI. Trimming took 2 bases from V and 1 from J, leaving 8 bases between them.

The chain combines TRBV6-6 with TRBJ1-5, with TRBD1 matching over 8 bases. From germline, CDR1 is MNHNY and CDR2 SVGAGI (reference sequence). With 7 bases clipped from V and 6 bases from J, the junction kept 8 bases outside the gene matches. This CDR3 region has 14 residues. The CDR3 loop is CASTYGQGAQPQHF. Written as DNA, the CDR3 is TGTGCCAGCACTTATGGACAGGGTGCTCAGCCCCAGCATTTT.

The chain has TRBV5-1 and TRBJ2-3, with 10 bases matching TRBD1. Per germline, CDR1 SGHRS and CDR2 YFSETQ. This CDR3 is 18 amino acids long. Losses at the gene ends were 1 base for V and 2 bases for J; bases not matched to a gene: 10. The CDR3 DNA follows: TGCGCCAGCAGCTTGACCGGGGGGACAGGGGCCCTCACAGATACGCAGTATTTT. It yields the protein CASSLTGGTGALTDTQYF.

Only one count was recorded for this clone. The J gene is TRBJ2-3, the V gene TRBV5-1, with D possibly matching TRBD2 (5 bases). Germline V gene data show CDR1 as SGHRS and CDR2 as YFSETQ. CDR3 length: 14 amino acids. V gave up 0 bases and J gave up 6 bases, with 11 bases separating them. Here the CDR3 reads CASSLGGPGDTQYF. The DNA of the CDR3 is TGCGCCAGCAGCTTGGGAGGGCCCGGTGATACGCAGTATTTT.

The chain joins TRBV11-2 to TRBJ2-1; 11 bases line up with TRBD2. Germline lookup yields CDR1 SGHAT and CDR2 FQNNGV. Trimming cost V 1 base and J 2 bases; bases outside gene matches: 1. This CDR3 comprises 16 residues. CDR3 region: CASSLGSGGAYNEQFF. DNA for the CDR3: TGTGCCAGCAGCTTAGGTAGCGGGGGGGCCTACAATGAGCAGTTCTTC. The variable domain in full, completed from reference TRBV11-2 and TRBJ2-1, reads EAGVAQSPRYKIIEKRQSVAFWCNPISGHATLYWYQQILGQGPKLLIQFQNNGVVDDSQLPKDRFSAERLKGVDSTLKIQPAKLEDSAVYLCASSLGSGGAYNEQFFGPGTRLTVL.

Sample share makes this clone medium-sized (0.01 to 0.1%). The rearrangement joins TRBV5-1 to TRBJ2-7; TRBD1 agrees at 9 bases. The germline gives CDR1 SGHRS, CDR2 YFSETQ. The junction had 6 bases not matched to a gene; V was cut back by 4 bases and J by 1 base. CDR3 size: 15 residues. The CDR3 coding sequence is TGCGCCAGCAGCCAAGGGACAGGGATTTCCTACGAGCAGTACTTC. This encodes CASSQGTGISYEQYF.

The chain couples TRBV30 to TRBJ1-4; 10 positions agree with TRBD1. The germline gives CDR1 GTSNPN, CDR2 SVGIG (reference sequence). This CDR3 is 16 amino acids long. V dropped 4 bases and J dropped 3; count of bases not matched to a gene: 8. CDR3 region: CAWIRDRGLSNEKLFF. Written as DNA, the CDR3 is TGTGCCTGGATCCGGGACAGGGGTTTATCTAATGAAAAACTGTTTTTT. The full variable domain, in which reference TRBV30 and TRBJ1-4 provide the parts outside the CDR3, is SQTIHQWPATLVQPVGSPLSLECTVEGTSNPNLYWYRQAAGRGLQLLFYSVGIGQISSEVPQNLSASRPQDRQFILSSKKLLLSDSGFYLCAWIRDRGLSNEKLFFGSGTQLSVL.

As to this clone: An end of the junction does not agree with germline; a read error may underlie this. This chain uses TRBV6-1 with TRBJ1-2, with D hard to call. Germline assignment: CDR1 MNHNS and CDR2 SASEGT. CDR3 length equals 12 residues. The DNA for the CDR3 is TGTGCCAGCAGTGAAGCCGTGAGAGGCTCCACCTTC. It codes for CASSEAVRGSTF.

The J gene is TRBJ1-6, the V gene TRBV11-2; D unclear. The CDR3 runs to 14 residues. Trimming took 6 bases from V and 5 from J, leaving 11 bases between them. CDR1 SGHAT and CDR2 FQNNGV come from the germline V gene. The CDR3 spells CASSARGNNSPLHF. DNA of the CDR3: TGTGCCAGCAGTGCTCGGGGAAATAATTCACCCCTCCACTTT.

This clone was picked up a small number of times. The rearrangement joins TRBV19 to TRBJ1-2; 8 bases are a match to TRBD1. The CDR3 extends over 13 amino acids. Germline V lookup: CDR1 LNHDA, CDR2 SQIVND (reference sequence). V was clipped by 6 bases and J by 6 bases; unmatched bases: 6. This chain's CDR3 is CASRLTGAHGYTF. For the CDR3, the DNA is TGTGCCAGTAGGTTGACAGGGGCTCATGGCTACACCTTC.

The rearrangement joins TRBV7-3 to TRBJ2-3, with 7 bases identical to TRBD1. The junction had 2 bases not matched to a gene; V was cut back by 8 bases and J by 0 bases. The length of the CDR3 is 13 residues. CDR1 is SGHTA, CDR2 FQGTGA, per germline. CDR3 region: CASGTASTDTQYF. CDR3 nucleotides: TGTGCCAGCGGGACAGCAAGCACAGATACGCAGTATTTT.

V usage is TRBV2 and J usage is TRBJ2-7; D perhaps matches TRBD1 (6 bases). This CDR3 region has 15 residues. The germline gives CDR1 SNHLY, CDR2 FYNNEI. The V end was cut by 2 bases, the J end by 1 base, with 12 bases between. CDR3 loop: CASSESLTGSYEQYF. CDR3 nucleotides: TGTGCCAGCAGTGAATCCCTGACAGGATCCTACGAGCAGTACTTC.

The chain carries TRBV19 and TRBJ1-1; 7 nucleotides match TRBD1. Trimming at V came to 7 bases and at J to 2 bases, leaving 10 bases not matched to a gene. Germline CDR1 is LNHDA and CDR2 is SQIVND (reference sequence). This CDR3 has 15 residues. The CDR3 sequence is CASNTFRDSNTEAFF. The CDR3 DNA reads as TGTGCCAGTAACACCTTCCGGGACAGCAACACTGAAGCTTTCTTT.